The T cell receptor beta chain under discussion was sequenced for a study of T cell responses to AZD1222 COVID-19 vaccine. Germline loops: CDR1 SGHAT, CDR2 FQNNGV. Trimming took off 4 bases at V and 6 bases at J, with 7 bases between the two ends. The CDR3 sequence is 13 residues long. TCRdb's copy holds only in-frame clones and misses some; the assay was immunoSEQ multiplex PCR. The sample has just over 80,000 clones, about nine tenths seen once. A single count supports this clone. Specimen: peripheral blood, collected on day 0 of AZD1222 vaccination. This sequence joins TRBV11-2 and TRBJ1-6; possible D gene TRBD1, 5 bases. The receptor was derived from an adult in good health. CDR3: CASSWGPNSPLHF. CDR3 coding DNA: TGTGCCAGCAGCTGGGGACCTAATTCACCCCTCCACTTT.